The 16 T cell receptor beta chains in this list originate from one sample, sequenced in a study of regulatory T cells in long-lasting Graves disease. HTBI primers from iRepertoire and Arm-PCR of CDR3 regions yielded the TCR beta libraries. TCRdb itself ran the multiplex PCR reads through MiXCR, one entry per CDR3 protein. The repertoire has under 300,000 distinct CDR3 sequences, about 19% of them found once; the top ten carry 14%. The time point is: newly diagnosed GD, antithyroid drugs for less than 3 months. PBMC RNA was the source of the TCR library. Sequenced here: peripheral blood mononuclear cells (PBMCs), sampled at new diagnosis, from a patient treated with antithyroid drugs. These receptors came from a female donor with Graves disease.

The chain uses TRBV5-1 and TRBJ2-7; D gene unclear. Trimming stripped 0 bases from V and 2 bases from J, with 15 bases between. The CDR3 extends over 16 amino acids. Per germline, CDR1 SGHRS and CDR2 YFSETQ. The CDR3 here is CASSLVGTVSTYEQYF. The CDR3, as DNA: TGCGCCAGCAGCTTGGTGGGCACGGTCAGCACCTACGAGCAGTACTTC.

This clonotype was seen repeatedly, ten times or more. CDR3 bases: TGCGCCAGCAGCCAAGCCCTCGGGCGACAGGCCCGTCAGCCCCAGCATTTT. It yields the protein CASSQALGRQARQPQHF. V gene TRBV4-3 combines with J gene TRBJ1-5, with D perhaps TRBD1 (6 bases). Germline V gives CDR1 LGHNA, CDR2 YSLEER. V gave up 1 base and J gave up 6 bases, with 19 bases separating them. This CDR3 has 17 amino acids.

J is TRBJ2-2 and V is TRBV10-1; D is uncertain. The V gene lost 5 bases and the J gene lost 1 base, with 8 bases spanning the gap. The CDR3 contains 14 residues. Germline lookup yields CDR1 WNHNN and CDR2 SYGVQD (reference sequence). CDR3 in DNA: TGCGCCAGCAGTTCCGCAGGGAACACCGGGGAGCTGTTTTTT. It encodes CASSSAGNTGELFF.

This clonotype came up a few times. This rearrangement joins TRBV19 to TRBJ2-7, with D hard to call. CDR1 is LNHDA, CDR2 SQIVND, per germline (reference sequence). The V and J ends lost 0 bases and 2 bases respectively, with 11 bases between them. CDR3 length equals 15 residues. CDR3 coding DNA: TGTGCCAGTAGTATAGATCCGGCTACTCCCTACGAGCAGTACTTC. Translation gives CASSIDPATPYEQYF.

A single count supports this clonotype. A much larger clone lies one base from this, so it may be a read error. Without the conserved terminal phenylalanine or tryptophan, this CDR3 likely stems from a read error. CDR3 sequence (DNA): TGTGCCAGCAGCCTCCAGGGGACCGGGGAGCTGTTTTCT. Translation: CASSLQGTGELFS. The gene calls are TRBV3-1 and TRBJ2-2; TRBD1 is a possible D gene (6 bases). V was shortened by 4 bases and J by 5 bases, with 8 bases between the two germline ends. The germline CDR1 and CDR2 sequences are LGHDT and YNNKEL (reference sequence). The CDR3 runs 13 residues.

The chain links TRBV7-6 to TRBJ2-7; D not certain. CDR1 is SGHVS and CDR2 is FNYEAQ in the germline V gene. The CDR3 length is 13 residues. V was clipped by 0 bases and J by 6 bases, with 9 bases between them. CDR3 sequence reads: CASSLAASGEQYF. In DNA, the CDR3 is TGTGCCAGCAGCTTAGCGGCTTCAGGCGAGCAGTACTTC.

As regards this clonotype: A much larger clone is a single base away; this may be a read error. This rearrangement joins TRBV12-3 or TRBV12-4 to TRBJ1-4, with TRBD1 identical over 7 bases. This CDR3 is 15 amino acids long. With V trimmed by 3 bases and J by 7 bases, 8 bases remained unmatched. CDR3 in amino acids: CASSFPGQEREKLFF. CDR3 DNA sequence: TGTGCCAGCAGTTTTCCCGGACAGGAGCGTGAAAAACTGTTTTTT.

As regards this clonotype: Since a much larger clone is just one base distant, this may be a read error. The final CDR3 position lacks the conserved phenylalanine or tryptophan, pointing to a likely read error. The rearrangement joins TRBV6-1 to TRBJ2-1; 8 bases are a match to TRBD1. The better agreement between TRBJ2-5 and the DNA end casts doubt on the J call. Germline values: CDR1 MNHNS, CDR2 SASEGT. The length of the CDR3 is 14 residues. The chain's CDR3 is CASRLQGVLETQYL. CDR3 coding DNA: TGTGCCAGCAGGCTACAGGGGGTTTTAGAGACCCAGTACCTC.

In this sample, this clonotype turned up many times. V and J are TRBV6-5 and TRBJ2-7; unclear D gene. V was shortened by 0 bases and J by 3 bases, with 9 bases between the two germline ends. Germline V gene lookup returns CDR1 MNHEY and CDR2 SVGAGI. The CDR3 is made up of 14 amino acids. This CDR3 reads CASSYSLGIYEQYF. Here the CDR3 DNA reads TGTGCCAGCAGTTACTCATTGGGGATCTACGAGCAGTACTTC.

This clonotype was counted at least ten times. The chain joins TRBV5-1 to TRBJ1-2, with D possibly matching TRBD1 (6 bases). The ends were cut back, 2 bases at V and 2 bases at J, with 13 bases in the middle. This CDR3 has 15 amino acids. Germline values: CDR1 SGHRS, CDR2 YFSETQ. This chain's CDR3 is CASSFGHQGNYGYTF. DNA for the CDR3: TGCGCCAGCAGCTTTGGCCATCAGGGGAACTATGGCTACACCTTC.

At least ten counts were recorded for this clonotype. The DNA of the CDR3 is TGTGCCAGTAGCCTGCATCCAGCCCTCCAAGAGACCCAGTACTTC. Protein: CASSLHPALQETQYF. V and J are TRBV19 and TRBJ2-5, with D hard to call. CDR3 length: 15 residues. Between the trimmed V and J ends, which lost 6 bases and 1 base, there was a span of 15 bases. In germline, CDR1 is LNHDA, CDR2 SQIVND (reference sequence).

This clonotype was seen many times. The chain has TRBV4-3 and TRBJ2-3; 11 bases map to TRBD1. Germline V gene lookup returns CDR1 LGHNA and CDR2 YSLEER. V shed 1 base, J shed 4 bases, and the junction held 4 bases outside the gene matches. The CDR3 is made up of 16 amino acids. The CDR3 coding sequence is TGCGCCAGCAGCCAAGTACGGACAGGGGGCTCAGATACGCAGTATTTT. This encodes CASSQVRTGGSDTQYF.

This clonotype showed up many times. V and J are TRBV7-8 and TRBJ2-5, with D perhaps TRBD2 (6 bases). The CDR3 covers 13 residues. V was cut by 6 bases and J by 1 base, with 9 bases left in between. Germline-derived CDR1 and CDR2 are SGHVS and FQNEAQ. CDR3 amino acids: CASRPGGQETQYF. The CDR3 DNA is TGTGCCAGCAGGCCCGGGGGCCAAGAGACCCAGTACTTC.

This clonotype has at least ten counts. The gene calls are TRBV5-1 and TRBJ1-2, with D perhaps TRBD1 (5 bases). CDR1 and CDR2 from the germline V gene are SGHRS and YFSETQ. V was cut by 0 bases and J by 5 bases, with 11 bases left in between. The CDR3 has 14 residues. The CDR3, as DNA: TGCGCCAGCAGCTTGGAGCCTGGGGGATATGGCTACACCTTC. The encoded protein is CASSLEPGGYGYTF.

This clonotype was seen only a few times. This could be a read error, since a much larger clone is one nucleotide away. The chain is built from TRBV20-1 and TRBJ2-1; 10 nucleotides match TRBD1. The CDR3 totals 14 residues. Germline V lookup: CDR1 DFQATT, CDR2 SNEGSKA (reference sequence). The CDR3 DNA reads TGCAGTGCTGGAGACGGACAGGGGGACAATGAGCAGTTCTTC. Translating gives CSAGDGQGDNEQFF.

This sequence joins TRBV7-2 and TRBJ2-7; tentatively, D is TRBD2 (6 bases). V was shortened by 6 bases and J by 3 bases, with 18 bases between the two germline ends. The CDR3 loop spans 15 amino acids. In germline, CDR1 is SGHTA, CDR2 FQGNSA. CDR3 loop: CASRAGGTGVYEQYF. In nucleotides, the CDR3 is TGTGCCAGCAGGGCCGGCGGGACTGGAGTCTACGAGCAGTACTTC.